The source of this T cell receptor (beta chain) is a study of regulatory T cells in long-lasting Graves disease. Turning to the study itself: Antithyroid drug use was under 3 months in newly diagnosed Graves' patients.

Sequencing libraries for TCR beta were prepared with iRepertoire HTBI primers and Arm-PCR of CDR3 regions. TCRdb re-derived calls from the multiplex PCR reads in MiXCR, one entry per CDR3 protein. The sample holds 350,000 to 450,000 distinct CDR3 sequences; 12% are singletons and the top ten take approximately 20%. The J segment lost 9 bases and the V segment lost 2 bases, leaving 4 bases of the junction unmatched. This CDR3 has 15 amino acids. Germline V gene data show CDR1 as MNHEY and CDR2 as SVGEGT. The sample's time point: newly diagnosed GD, antithyroid drugs for less than 3 months. Extracted PBMC RNA gave rise to the TCR library. This clonotype occurred many times. These data were likewise used in another study, on T cells in Graves' hyperthyroidism and ophthalmopathy. Per that paper: Hyperthyroidism of Graves' type that showed no ophthalmopathy progression within 18 months was stable.

The chain recombines TRBV6-2 or TRBV6-3 with TRBJ1-6; 10 nucleotides agree with TRBD1. Sample: peripheral blood mononuclear cells (PBMCs), taken at new diagnosis, from a patient treated with antithyroid drugs. The receptor comes from a woman younger than 30 with Graves disease. The chain's CDR3 is CASSYPGQGGSPLHF. The CDR3 DNA sequence: TGTGCCAGCAGTTACCCCGGACAGGGGGGTTCACCCCTCCACTTT.